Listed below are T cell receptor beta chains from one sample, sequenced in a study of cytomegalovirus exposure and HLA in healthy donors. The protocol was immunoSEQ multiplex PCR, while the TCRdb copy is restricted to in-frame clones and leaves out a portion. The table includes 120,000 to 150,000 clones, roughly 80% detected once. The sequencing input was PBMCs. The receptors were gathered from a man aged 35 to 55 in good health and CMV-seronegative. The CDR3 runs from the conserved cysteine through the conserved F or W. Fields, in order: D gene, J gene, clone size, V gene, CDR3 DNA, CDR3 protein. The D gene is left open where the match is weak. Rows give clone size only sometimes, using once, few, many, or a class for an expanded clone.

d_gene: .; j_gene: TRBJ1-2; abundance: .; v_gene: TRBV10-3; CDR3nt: TGTGCCATCAGTGACCGACGGGTGCGTGGCTACACCTTC; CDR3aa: CAISDRRVRGYTF
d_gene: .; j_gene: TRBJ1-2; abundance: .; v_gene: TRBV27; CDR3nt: TGTGCCAGCAGTTTATCCCCCGGCAGGGTAAGCTATGGCTACACCTTC; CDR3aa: CASSLSPGRVSYGYTF
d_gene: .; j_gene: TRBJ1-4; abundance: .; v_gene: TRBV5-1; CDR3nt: TGCGCCAGCAGCTTGGGGCCAGGGGAGGGAACTAATGAAAAACTGTTTTTT; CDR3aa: CASSLGPGEGTNEKLFF
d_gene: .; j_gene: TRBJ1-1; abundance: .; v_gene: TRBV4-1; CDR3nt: TGCGCCAGCAGCCGACCTGACAGCAACCGAGAAGCTTTCTTT; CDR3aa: CASSRPDSNREAFF
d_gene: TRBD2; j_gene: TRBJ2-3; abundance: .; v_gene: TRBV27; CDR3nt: TGTGCCAGCAGCCCCGGACTAGCGGGGGGCACAGATACGCAGTATTTT; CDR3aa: CASSPGLAGGTDTQYF
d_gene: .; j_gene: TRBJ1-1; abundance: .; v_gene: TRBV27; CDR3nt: TGTGCCAGCTTCCGCGCAGGGATCAACACTGAAGCTTTCTTT; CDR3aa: CASFRAGINTEAFF
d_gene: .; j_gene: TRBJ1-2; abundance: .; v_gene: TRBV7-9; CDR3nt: TGTGCCAGCAGCTTGGGGGGGGCGACCTATGGCTACACCTTC; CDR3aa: CASSLGGATYGYTF
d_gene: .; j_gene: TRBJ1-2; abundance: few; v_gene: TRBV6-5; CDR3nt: TGTGCCAGCAGTTACTCGCGGCGAGCTAACTATGGCTACACCTTC; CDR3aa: CASSYSRRANYGYTF
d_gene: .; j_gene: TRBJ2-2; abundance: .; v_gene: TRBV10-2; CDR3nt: TGCGCCAGCAGTGAGTTTAGGACACAGACGAACACCGGGGAGCTGTTTTTT; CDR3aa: CASSEFRTQTNTGELFF
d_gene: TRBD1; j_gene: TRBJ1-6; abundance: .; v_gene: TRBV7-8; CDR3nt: TGTGCCAGCAGCTTATCAGGGGGCGATTCACCCCTCCACTTT; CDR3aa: CASSLSGGDSPLHF
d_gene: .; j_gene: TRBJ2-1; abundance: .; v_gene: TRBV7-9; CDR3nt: TGTGCCAGCAGCTTAACCTACAGGGCCGACGCCTACAATGAGCAGTTCTTC; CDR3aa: CASSLTYRADAYNEQFF
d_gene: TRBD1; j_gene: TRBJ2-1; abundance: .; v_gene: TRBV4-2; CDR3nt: TGTGCCAGCAGCCAAGAATACAGGCAGGGGGCGGAGCAGTTCTTC; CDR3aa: CASSQEYRQGAEQFF
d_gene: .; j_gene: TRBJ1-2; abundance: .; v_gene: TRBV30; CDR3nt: TGTGCCTGGAGTGAGATCGGCAGGGGAGGCTACACCTTC; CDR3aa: CAWSEIGRGGYTF
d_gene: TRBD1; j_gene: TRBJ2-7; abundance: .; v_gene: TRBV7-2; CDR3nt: TGTGCCAGCAGCTTGAAGCGGACAGGGAGTCCCTACGAGCAGTACTTC; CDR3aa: CASSLKRTGSPYEQYF
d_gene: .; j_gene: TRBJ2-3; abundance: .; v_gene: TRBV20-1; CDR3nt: TGCACGTCCGCGGCATATACGCAGTATTTT; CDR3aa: CTSAAYTQYF
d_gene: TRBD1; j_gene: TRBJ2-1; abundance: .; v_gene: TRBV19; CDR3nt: TGTGCCAGTAGTGCGGACAGGGGCCTAGGTCCCAATGAGCAGTTCTTC; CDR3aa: CASSADRGLGPNEQFF
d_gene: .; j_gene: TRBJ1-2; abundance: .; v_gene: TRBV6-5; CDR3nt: TGTGCCAGCAGTTCGGCAGGGTTAAGCTATGGCTACACCTTC; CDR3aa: CASSSAGLSYGYTF
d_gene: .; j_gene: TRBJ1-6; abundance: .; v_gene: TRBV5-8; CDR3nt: TGTGCCAGCAGCTTGGTTGGAAAACAGGGACGGCTCAATTCACCCCTCCACTTT; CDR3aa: CASSLVGKQGRLNSPLHF
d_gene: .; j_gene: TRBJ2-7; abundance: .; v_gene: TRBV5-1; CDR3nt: TGCGCCAGCAGTACCTTCTTTGGTTCCGGGGCCTACGAGCAGTACTTC; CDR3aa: CASSTFFGSGAYEQYF
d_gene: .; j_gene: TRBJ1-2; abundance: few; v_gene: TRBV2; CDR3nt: TGTGCCAGCAGCCTTACAGGGTCTTACTATGGCTACACCTTC; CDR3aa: CASSLTGSYYGYTF
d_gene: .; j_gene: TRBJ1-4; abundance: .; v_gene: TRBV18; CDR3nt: TGTGCCAGCTCACCGGGCCCGGGGGGAGAAAAACTGTTTTTT; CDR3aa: CASSPGPGGEKLFF
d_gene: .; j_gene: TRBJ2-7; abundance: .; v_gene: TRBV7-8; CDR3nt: TGTGCCAGCAGCTTAGGTGGCAGGCCCTACGAGCAGTACTTC; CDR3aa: CASSLGGRPYEQYF
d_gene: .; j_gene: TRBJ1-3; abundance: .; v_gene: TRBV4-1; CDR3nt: TGCGCCAGCAGCCGATCTACGACAGAAGGAAACACCATATATTTT; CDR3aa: CASSRSTTEGNTIYF
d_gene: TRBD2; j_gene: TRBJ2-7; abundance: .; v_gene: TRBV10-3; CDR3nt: TGTGCCATCAGTGACCACGGACTAGCGGGGGGCTCGTACGAGCAGTACTTC; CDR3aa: CAISDHGLAGGSYEQYF
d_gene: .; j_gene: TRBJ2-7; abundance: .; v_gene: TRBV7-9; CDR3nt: TGTGCCAGCAGCTTGGGGCCCAACTACGAGCAGTACTTC; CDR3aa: CASSLGPNYEQYF
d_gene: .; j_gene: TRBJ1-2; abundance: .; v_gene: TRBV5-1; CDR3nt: TGCGCCAGCAGCTTGGTCGCGCGCGACTATGGCTACACCTTC; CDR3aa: CASSLVARDYGYTF
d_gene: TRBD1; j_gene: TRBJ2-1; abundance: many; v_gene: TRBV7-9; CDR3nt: TGTGCCAGCAGCTACCGGGACAGGGCCGGGAATGAGCAGTTCTTC; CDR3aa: CASSYRDRAGNEQFF
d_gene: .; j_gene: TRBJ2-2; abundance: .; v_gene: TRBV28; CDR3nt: TGTGCCAGCAGTCTCACTCCTCTAGAGCTGTTTTTT; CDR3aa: CASSLTPLELFF
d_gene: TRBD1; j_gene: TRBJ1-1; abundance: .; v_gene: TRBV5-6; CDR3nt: TGTGCCAGCAGCTACGGACAGGGGCTCCACACTGAAGCTTTCTTT; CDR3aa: CASSYGQGLHTEAFF
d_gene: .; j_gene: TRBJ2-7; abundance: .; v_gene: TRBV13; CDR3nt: TGTGCCAGCAGCGGAGGACAGCGGGATCACGAGCAGTACTTC; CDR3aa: CASSGGQRDHEQYF
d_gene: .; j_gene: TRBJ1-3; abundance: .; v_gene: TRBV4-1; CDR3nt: TGCGCCAGCAGCCAAGATTCAGGAATCTCTGGAAACACCATATATTTT; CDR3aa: CASSQDSGISGNTIYF
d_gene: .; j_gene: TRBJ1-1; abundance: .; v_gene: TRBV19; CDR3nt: TGTGCCACCCGGAAGGAACAGAGTTATTTCGACACTGAAGCTTTCTTT; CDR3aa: CATRKEQSYFDTEAFF
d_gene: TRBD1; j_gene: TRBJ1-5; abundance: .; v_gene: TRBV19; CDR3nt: TGTGCCAGTAGTATAGACCTGGACAGGGGGCTAGCTTCGCCCCAGCATTTT; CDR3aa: CASSIDLDRGLASPQHF
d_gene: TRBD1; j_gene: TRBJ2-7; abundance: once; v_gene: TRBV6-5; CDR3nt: TGTGCCAGCAGTTACTCGAACAGGGGTGGATCCTACGAGCAGTACTTC; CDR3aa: CASSYSNRGGSYEQYF
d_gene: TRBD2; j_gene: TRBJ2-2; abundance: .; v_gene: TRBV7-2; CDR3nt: TGTGCCAGCAGCTCATACCTAGCGGGGGTTGGGGACGGGGAGCTGTTTTTT; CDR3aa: CASSSYLAGVGDGELFF
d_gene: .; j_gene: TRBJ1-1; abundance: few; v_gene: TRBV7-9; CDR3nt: TGTGCCAGCAGCGCATCGGGGGTAGGAATGAACACTGAAGCTTTCTTT; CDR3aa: CASSASGVGMNTEAFF
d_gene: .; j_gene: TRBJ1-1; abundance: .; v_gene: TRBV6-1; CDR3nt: TGTGCCAGCAGTGAATGGGGGGGGACCACTGAAGCTTTCTTT; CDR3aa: CASSEWGGTTEAFF
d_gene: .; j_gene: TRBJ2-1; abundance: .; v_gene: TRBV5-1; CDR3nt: TGCGCCAGCAGCCGAAATCCCCAGGGGCTAAAGGGCAATGAGCAGTTCTTC; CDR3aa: CASSRNPQGLKGNEQFF
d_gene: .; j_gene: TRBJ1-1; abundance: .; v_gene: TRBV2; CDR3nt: TGTGCCAGCAGTGAAAGCCGGCAGGGCACTGAAGCTTTCTTT; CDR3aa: CASSESRQGTEAFF
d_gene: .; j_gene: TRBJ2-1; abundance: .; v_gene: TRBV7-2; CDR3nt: TGTGCCAGCAGCTTAGTGGGACTTTCCAATGAGCAGTTCTTC; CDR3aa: CASSLVGLSNEQFF
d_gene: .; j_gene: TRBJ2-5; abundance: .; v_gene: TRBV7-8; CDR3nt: TGTGCCAGCACCGATCCCTTTCGGGTCTCACAAGAGACCCAGTACTTC; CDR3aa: CASTDPFRVSQETQYF
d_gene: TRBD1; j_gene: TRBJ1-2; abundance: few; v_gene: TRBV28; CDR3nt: TGTGCCAGCAGTAACTCCGGGACAGTTTTTATTTGCGGCTACACCTTC; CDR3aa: CASSNSGTVFICGYTF
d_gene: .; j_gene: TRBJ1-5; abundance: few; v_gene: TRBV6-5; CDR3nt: TGTGCCACCCAGAGCAGCGCAGCCGTCAATCAGCCCCAGCATTTT; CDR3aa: CATQSSAAVNQPQHF
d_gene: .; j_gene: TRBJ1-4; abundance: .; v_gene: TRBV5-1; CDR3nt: TGCGCCAGCAGCTTGGTCTATGCAACTAATGAAAAACTGTTTTTT; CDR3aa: CASSLVYATNEKLFF
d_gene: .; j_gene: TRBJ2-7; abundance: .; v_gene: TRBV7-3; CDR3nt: TGTGCCAGCAGCATACTTCACTCCTACGGGCAGTACTTC; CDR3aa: CASSILHSYGQYF
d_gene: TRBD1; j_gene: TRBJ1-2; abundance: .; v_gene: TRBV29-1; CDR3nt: TGCAGCGCGGGACCAGGGGGCGCTTACGACCGAGTCTATGGCTACACCTTC; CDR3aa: CSAGPGGAYDRVYGYTF
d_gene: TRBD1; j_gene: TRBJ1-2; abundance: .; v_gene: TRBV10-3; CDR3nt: TGTGCCATCAGTGCGGACAGGAGCCTCGTAGGCTATGGCTACACCTTC; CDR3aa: CAISADRSLVGYGYTF
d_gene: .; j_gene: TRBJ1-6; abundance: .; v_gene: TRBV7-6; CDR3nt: TGTGCCAGCAGCTTAGCGGTTGTGGGGGACACCAATTCACCCCTCCACTTT; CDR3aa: CASSLAVVGDTNSPLHF
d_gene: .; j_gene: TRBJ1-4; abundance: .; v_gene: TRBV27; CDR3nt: TGTGCCAGCAGTCTATACTCCACAGGAGATGAAAAACTGTTTTTT; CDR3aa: CASSLYSTGDEKLFF
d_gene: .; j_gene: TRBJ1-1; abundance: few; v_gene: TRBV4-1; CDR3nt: TGCGCCAGCAGCCAAGTGTTTTATAGTAAGGGGCCCCCTGAAGCTTTCTTT; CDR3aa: CASSQVFYSKGPPEAFF
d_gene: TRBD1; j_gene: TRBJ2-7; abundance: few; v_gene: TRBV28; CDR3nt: TGTGCCAGCAGCGGGATTGGGACTTGGACAGGGAAGAGGGACGAGCAGTACTTC; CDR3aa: CASSGIGTWTGKRDEQYF
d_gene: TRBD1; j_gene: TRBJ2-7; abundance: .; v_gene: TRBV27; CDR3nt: TGTGCCAGCAGTTCCTCGGGGACAGGGGCTCTCTCCTACGAGCAGTACTTC; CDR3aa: CASSSSGTGALSYEQYF
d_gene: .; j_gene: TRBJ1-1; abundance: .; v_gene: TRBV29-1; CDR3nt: TGCAGCGCCGATAGGGGGGGTTCCACTGAAGCTTTCTTT; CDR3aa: CSADRGGSTEAFF
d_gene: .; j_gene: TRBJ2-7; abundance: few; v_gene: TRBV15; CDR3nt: TGTGCCACCAGCAGAGGACAGAAGACGGGCGAGCAGTACTTC; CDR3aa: CATSRGQKTGEQYF
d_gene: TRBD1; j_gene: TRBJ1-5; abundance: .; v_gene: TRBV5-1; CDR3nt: TGCGCCAGCAGCAGGACGGGACAGCAGTACAATCAGCCCCAGCATTTT; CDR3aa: CASSRTGQQYNQPQHF
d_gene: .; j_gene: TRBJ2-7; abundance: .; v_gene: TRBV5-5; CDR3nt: TGTGCCAGCAGACCCGCGAATTCAGGGGCCCTCTCCTACGAGCAGTACTTC; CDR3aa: CASRPANSGALSYEQYF
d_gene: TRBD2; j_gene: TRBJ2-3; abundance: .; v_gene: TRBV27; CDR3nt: TGTGCCAGCAGTTTAGGTGGGGGGGTGGATACGCAGTATTTT; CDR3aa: CASSLGGGVDTQYF